One and the same sample provided the 20 T cell receptor beta chains below, sequenced in a study of blood T cell repertoires in COVID-19. Assay used: immunoSEQ multiplex PCR; TCRdb lists only in-frame clones, some missing. Of 80,000 to 100,000 clones listed, about 90% are singletons. Sample: peripheral blood. All receptors come from a man in his 70s with acute or convalescent COVID-19.

The CDR3 region is CASSKRGTDTNYSNQPQHF. The DNA of the CDR3 is TGCGCCAGCAGTAAACGGGGGACGGACACCAACTATAGCAATCAGCCCCAGCATTTT. The chain carries TRBV10-1 and TRBJ1-5, with D possibly matching TRBD1 (5 bases). Looked up from germline, CDR1 is WNHNN and CDR2 is SYGVQD (reference sequence). Trimming removed 5 bases at V and 0 bases at J, with 23 bases between. The CDR3 extends over 19 amino acids.

The CDR3 nucleotides are TGCAGCGTTGGTAGCTACGAGCAGTACTTC. Translated: CSVGSYEQYF. The chain couples TRBV29-1 to TRBJ2-7; no reliable D call. The CDR3 has 10 residues. Germline V gene lookup returns CDR1 SQVTM and CDR2 ANQGSEA. Deletions cut 4 bases from V and 3 bases from J, with 4 bases between.

This clone was detected only once. The genes are TRBV4-2 and TRBJ1-1; D may be TRBD1 (5 bases). The CDR3 spans 15 residues. Trimming left V 6 bases short and J 8 bases short, with 22 bases between. CDR1 LGHNA and CDR2 YNFKEQ come from the germline V gene. CDR3 loop: CASSLGRSETDEAFF. CDR3 in DNA: TGTGCCAGCAGTCTAGGCAGGTCCGAGACAGACGAAGCTTTCTTT.

The CDR3 nucleotides read TGTGCCAGCACCCCCTATGGCAATGAGCAGTTCTTC. Translation gives CASTPYGNEQFF. This chain links TRBV6-6 with TRBJ2-1, with D unclear. Germline CDR1 reads MNHNY; CDR2 reads SVGAGI (reference sequence). V lost 7 bases and J lost 6, with 10 bases in between. This CDR3 comprises 12 residues.

This clone was seen a few times. Here the CDR3 reads CASSAARGVRNEQFF. The CDR3, as DNA: TGTGCCAGCAGCGCGGCCAGGGGGGTAAGAAATGAGCAGTTCTTC. The V and J genes are TRBV7-8 and TRBJ2-1, with D possibly being TRBD1 (7 bases). The germline CDR1 and CDR2 sequences are SGHVS and FQNEAQ. Trimming removed 5 bases from V and 7 bases from J, with 18 bases in between. The CDR3 sequence is 15 residues long.

The V call is TRBV5-1, the J call TRBJ1-1; a possible D gene is TRBD1 (5 bases). This CDR3 comprises 14 residues. V lost 2 bases, J lost 2 bases, and 10 bases lay in between. CDR1 SGHRS and CDR2 YFSETQ come from the germline V gene. The CDR3 here is CASSLRGDNTEAFF. The CDR3 nucleotides are TGCGCCAGCAGCTTACGGGGGGATAACACTGAAGCTTTCTTT.

J is TRBJ2-7 and V is TRBV3-1 (or the pseudogene TRBV3-2), with D perhaps TRBD1 (5 bases). This CDR3 spans 13 amino acids. V gave up 1 base and J gave up 5 bases, with 9 bases separating them. Germline V gives CDR1 LGHDT, CDR2 YNNKEL (reference sequence). In DNA form, the CDR3 reads TGTGCCAGCAGCCAAGGAAGCAGGGACGAGCAGTACGTC. Its protein product is CASSQGSRDEQYV.

The chain links TRBV4-2 to TRBJ2-4, with 9 bases fitting TRBD1. Germline V lookup: CDR1 LGHNA, CDR2 YNFKEQ. The V segment lost 3 bases and the J segment 3 bases; nucleotides outside the gene matches: 3. This CDR3 region has 15 residues. The CDR3 coding sequence is TGTGCCAGCAGCCAGGACAGGGGCAGCAAAAACATTCAGTACTTC. Amino acid sequence: CASSQDRGSKNIQYF.

This sequence joins TRBV7-9 and TRBJ1-4, with a tentative D call TRBD1 (6 bases). The ends were cut back, 5 bases at V and 1 base at J, with 8 bases in the middle. CDR1 is SEHNR, CDR2 FQNEAQ, per germline (reference sequence). The length of the CDR3 is 14 residues. The DNA of the CDR3 is TGTGCCAGCAGCCCGGACAGAACTAATGAAAAACTGTTTTTT. The encoded protein is CASSPDRTNEKLFF.

The genes are TRBV6-1 and TRBJ1-2, with a possible D match to TRBD1 (6 bases). V was trimmed by 4 bases and J by 3 bases, leaving 18 bases between them. CDR3 size: 16 residues. Germline-derived CDR1 and CDR2 are MNHNS and SASEGT. The CDR3: CASSAGRGGRDYGYTF. CDR3 sequence (DNA): TGTGCCAGCAGTGCGGGCCGGGGGGGCCGTGACTATGGCTACACCTTC.

This rearrangement joins TRBV6-5 to TRBJ1-5; D is ambiguous. The CDR3 consists of 16 residues. Trimming cost V 0 bases and J 0 bases, with 9 bases left between them. Germline assignment: CDR1 MNHEY and CDR2 SVGAGI. The CDR3 reads CASSYSRVDSNQPQHF. DNA of the CDR3: TGTGCCAGCAGTTACTCGAGGGTGGATAGCAATCAGCCCCAGCATTTT.

The chain has TRBV4-2 and TRBJ2-1; 10 positions match TRBD2. Germline trimming cut 4 bases from V and 0 bases from J; bases unmatched to any gene: 9. This CDR3 spans 18 amino acids. Per germline, CDR1 LGHNA and CDR2 YNFKEQ. The CDR3 nucleotides read TGTGCCAGCAGCCGTCCTAGCGGGGGACCCAGCTCCTACAATGAGCAGTTCTTC. Its protein is CASSRPSGGPSSYNEQFF.

The V and J genes are TRBV20-1 and TRBJ1-5; D gene uncertain. Germline CDR1 is DFQATT and CDR2 is SNEGSKA (reference sequence). The CDR3 runs to 17 residues. V lost 3 bases and J lost 0, with 18 bases in between. Here the CDR3 reads CSASEIAGVNSNQPQHF. CDR3 coding DNA: TGCAGTGCTAGTGAGATAGCCGGCGTTAATAGCAATCAGCCCCAGCATTTT.

The chain has TRBV28 and TRBJ2-3; 13 bases are a match to TRBD2. With 2 bases clipped from V and 4 bases from J, the junction kept 6 bases outside the gene matches. Germline V gene lookup returns CDR1 MDHEN and CDR2 SYDVKM. The CDR3 extends over 17 amino acids. CDR3 DNA: TGTGCCAGCAGTTTAATACCGACTAGCGGGGGGCCAGATACGCAGTATTTT. This sequence encodes CASSLIPTSGGPDTQYF.

The DNA for the CDR3 is TGCGCCAGCGGACAGGGGCGTAGCTCTCGCGAAAAACTGTTTTTT. Translating it yields CASGQGRSSREKLFF. The chain combines TRBV5-1 with TRBJ1-4, with 9 bases fitting TRBD1. The CDR3 spans 15 residues. Germline CDR1 is SGHRS and CDR2 is YFSETQ. Germline trimming cut 7 bases from V and 8 bases from J; bases unmatched to any gene: 12. Full variable domain (outside the CDR3, taken from reference TRBV5-1 and TRBJ1-4): KAGVTQTPRYLIKTRGQQVTLSCSPISGHRSVSWYQQTPGQGLQFLFEYFSETQRNKGNFPGRFSGRQFSNSRSEMNVSTLELGDSALYLCASGQGRSSREKLFFGSGTQLSVL.

The chain combines TRBV10-3 with TRBJ2-7; D is possibly TRBD1 (6 bases). The germline V gene has CDR1 ENHRY and CDR2 SYGVKD. The CDR3 is 14 residues long. Trimming cost V 7 bases and J 0 bases, with 13 bases left between them. The CDR3 region has the DNA TGTGCCATCACGGACAGCCCAAGCTCCTACGAGCAGTACTTC. Translation: CAITDSPSSYEQYF.

The chain employs TRBV2 and TRBJ1-5, with 8 nucleotides matching TRBD1. Germline V gene sequence: CDR1 SNHLY, CDR2 FYNNEI. CDR3 length: 14 residues. V lost 5 bases, J lost 2 bases, and 2 bases stayed unmatched. CDR3 in amino acids: CASSFRGRNQPQHF. The CDR3 DNA is TGTGCCAGCAGTTTCAGGGGGCGCAATCAGCCCCAGCATTTT.

The chain combines TRBV28 with TRBJ1-1, with D unresolved. Trimming left V 1 base short and J 8 bases short, with 8 bases between. CDR1 is MDHEN, CDR2 SYDVKM, per germline. The CDR3 loop spans 12 amino acids. The CDR3 protein is CASSLLGTEAFF. CDR3 nucleotide sequence: TGTGCCAGCAGTTTATTGGGCACGGAAGCTTTCTTT.

The genes are TRBV28 and TRBJ1-4; D unresolved. Trimming stripped 7 bases from V and 6 bases from J, with 9 bases between. The CDR3 runs 12 residues. Looked up from germline, CDR1 is MDHEN and CDR2 is SYDVKM. In nucleotides, the CDR3 is TGTGCCAGCACGTCCGGGGATGAAAAACTGTTTTTT. This gives the protein CASTSGDEKLFF. Together with reference TRBV28 and TRBJ1-4, the CDR3 gives the full variable domain: DVKVTQSSRYLVKRTGEKVFLECVQDMDHENMFWYRQDPGLGLRLIYFSYDVKMKEKGDIPEGYSVSREKKERFSLILESASTNQTSMYLCASTSGDEKLFFGSGTQLSVL.

The chain has TRBV6-5 and TRBJ1-2, with TRBD1 matching 8 bases. The CDR3 is made up of 13 amino acids. Trimming at V came to 5 bases and at J to 4 bases, leaving 3 bases not matched to a gene. Germline values: CDR1 MNHEY, CDR2 SVGAGI. DNA of the CDR3: TGTGCCAGCAGTAACAGGGGGGTCTATGGCTACACCTTC. This codes for CASSNRGVYGYTF.